This TCR beta chain was profiled in a study of radiation and T cells in renal cell carcinoma. As for the study in general: Nephrectomy followed 15 Gy stereotactic body radiation by 4 weeks.

As regards this clone: Its antigen remains unidentified.

TCRdb's table, derived via immunoSEQ multiplex PCR, lists solely in-frame clones and lacks some. The data show approximately 110,000 clones, about four fifths seen once. Study-wide results and caveats: In blood, top tumor clones expanded by 2 weeks, shrinking by 4.

The CDR3 is 15 amino acids. The ends were cut back, 1 base at V and 3 bases at J, with 13 bases in the middle. The germline V gene has CDR1 MGHRA and CDR2 YSYEKL. Time point: baseline pretreatment blood. This sample's treatment: 15 Gy SBRT to primary tumor, nephrectomy 4 weeks later. Blood was sampled at baseline, 2 weeks and 4 weeks after SBRT. This renal cell carcinoma was of the clear cell type. The chain is built from TRBV4-1 and TRBJ2-7; either TRBD1 or TRBD2 may supply D (6 bases each). This TCR came from a woman aged 55-69 years with renal cell carcinoma. The sequences come from blood, collected from a patient whose treatment included radiotherapy and nephrectomy. The CDR3 spells CASSQGARGLYEQYF. The CDR3 DNA is TGCGCCAGCAGCCAAGGTGCCAGGGGACTCTACGAGCAGTACTTC.